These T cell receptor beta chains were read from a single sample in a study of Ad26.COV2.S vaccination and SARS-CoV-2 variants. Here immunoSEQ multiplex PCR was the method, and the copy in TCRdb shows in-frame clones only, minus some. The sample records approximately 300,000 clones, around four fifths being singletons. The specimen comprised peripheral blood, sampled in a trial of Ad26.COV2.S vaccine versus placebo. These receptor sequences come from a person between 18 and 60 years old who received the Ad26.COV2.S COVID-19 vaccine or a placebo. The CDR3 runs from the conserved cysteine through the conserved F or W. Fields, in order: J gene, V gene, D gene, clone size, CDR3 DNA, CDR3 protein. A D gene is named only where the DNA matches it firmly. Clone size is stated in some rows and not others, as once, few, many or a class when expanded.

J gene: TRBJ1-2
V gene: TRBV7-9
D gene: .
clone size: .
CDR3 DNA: TGTGCCAGCAGCCCCACGGACTTTAACTATGGCTACACCTTC
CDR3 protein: CASSPTDFNYGYTF

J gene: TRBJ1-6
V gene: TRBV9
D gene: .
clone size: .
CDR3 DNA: TGTGCCAGCAGCTCGGGAGCAGGAGATTCACCCCTCCACTTT
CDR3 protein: CASSSGAGDSPLHF

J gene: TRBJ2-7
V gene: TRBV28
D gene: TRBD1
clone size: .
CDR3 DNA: TGTGCCAGCAGCCGGACAGGGCCTCGCGAGCAGTACTTC
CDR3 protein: CASSRTGPREQYF

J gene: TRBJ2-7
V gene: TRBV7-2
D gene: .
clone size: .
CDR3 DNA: TGTGCCAGCAGCTTATCGGTGACCGGGGAGCAGTACTTC
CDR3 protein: CASSLSVTGEQYF

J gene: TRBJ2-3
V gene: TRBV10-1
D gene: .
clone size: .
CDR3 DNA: TGCGCCAGCAAATGCGGGGTAAGGGGGGCAGATACGCAGTATTTT
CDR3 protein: CASKCGVRGADTQYF

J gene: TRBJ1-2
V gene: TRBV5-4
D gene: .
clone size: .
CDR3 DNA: TGTGCCAGCAGCTACACCGGGACTGAGTGGGGCTACACCTTC
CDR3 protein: CASSYTGTEWGYTF

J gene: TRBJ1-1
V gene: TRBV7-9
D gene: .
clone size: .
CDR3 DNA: TGTGCCAGCAGTTTTACCGGGACTCCTACTGAAGCTTTCTTT
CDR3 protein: CASSFTGTPTEAFF

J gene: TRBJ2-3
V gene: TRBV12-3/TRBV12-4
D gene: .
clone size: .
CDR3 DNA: TGTGCCAGCAGTTTCAGCACAGATACGCAGTATTTT
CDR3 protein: CASSFSTDTQYF

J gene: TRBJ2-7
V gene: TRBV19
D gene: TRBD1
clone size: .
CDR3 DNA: TGTGCCAGTAGTCCAGGGACAGGGAGGATCATCTCCTACGAGCAGTACTTC
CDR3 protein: CASSPGTGRIISYEQYF

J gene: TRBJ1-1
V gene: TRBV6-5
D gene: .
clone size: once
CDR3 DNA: TGTGCCACCGCTCTCGGGTTACTAAACACTGAAGCTTTCTTT
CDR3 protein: CATALGLLNTEAFF

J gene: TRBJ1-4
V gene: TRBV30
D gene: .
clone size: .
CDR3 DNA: TGTGCCTGGAGCGCGACATCCACTAATGAAAAACTGTTTTTT
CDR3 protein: CAWSATSTNEKLFF

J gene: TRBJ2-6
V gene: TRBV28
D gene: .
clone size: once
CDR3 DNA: TGTGCCAGCAGTTTTCCGGGGTTAGGTGGGGCCAACGTCCTGACTTTC
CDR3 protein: CASSFPGLGGANVLTF

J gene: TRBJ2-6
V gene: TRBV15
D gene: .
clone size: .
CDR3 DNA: TGTGCCACCAGCAGAGAACGGATCAACTCTGGGGCCAACGTCCTGACTTTC
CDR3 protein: CATSRERINSGANVLTF

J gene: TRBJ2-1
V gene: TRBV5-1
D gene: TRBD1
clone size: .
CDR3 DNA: TGCGCCAGCAGCTGGGAGGGACAGGGCAATGAGCAGTTCTTC
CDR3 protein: CASSWEGQGNEQFF

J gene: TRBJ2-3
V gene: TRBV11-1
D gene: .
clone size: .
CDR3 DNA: TGTGCCAGCAGCCACACAGATACGCAGTATTTT
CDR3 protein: CASSHTDTQYF

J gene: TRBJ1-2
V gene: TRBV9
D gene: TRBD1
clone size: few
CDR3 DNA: TGTGCCAGCAGCCCCCATGGTCAGGGACAGGGGGCAGGTGGCTACACCTTC
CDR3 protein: CASSPHGQGQGAGGYTF

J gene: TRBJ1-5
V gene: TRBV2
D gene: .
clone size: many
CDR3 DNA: TGTGCCAGCAGTGAGACAGGTTTCAATCAGCCCCAGCATTTT
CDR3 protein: CASSETGFNQPQHF

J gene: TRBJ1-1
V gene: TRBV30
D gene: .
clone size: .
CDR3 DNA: TGTGCCTGGAGTGTAGATTGGGGGACTGGAGCTTTCTTT
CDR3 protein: CAWSVDWGTGAFF

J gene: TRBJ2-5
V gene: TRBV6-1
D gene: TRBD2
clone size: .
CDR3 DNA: TGTGCCAGCAGTGTTACTAGCGTAGGGTGGGAAGAGACCCAGTACTTC
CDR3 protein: CASSVTSVGWEETQYF

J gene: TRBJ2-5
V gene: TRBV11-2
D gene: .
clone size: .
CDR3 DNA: TGTGCCAGCAGCCCCTCAACGGGGGGCGTGCACCAAGAGACCCAGTACTTC
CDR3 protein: CASSPSTGGVHQETQYF

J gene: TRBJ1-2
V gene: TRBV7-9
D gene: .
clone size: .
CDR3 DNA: TGTGCCAGCAGCTCCGCTCCAGGGGATAATGGCTACACCTTC
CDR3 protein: CASSSAPGDNGYTF

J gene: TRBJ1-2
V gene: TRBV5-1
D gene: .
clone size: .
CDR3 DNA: TGCGCCAGCAGCTTGGCCGGGACCAACTATGGCTACACCTTC
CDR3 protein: CASSLAGTNYGYTF

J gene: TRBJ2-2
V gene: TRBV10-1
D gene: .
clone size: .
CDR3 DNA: TGCGCCAGCAGTGGAAACTCAGAGAACACCGGGGAGCTGTTTTTT
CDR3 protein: CASSGNSENTGELFF

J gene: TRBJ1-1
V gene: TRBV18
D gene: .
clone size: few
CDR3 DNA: TGTGCCAGCTCACCCGCCATTATGAACACTGAAGCTTTCTTT
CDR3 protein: CASSPAIMNTEAFF

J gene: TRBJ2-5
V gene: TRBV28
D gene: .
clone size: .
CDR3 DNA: TGTGCCAGCAGTACCCCGGGGGCATGGGGAGAGACCCAGTACTTC
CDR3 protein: CASSTPGAWGETQYF

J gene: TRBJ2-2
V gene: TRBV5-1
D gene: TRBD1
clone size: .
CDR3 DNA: TGCGCCAGCAGCCCGGGACAGGGGGCGCCCGGGGAGCTGTTTTTT
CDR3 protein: CASSPGQGAPGELFF

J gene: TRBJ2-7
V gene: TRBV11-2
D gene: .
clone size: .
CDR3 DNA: TGTGCCAGCAGCCGGACGGACACCTACGAGCAGTACTTC
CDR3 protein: CASSRTDTYEQYF

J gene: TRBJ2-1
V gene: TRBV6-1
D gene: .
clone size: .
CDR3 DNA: TGTGCCAGCAGTGAAGAATACAGGGTAGATCTCAATGAGCAGTTCTTC
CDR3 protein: CASSEEYRVDLNEQFF

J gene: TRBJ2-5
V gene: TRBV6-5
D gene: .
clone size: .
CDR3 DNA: TGTGCCAGCAGCCGGGACCCCGGGCGATTGGAGACCCAGTACTTC
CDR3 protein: CASSRDPGRLETQYF

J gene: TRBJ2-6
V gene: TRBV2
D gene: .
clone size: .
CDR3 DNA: TGTGCCAGCAGACCAGGGACCTCAACGCGGGGGGCCAACGTCCTGACTTTC
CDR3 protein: CASRPGTSTRGANVLTF

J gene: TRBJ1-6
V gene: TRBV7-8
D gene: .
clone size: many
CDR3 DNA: TGTGCCAGCAGCCATCTAATTGCAGTGGCAGGCCCGACCCCAAGCTCCTATAATTCACCCCTCCACTTT
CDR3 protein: CASSHLIAVAGPTPSSYNSPLHF

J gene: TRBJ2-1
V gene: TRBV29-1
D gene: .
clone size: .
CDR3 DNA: TGCAGCTGCACCCAAGGACGTCCGGGGGTGAGCTCCTACAATGAGCAGTTCTTC
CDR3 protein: CSCTQGRPGVSSYNEQFF

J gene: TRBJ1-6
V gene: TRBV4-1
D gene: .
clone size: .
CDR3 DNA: TGCGCCAGCAGCCAAGCAGGGGTCTCTAATTCACCCCTCCACTTT
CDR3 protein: CASSQAGVSNSPLHF